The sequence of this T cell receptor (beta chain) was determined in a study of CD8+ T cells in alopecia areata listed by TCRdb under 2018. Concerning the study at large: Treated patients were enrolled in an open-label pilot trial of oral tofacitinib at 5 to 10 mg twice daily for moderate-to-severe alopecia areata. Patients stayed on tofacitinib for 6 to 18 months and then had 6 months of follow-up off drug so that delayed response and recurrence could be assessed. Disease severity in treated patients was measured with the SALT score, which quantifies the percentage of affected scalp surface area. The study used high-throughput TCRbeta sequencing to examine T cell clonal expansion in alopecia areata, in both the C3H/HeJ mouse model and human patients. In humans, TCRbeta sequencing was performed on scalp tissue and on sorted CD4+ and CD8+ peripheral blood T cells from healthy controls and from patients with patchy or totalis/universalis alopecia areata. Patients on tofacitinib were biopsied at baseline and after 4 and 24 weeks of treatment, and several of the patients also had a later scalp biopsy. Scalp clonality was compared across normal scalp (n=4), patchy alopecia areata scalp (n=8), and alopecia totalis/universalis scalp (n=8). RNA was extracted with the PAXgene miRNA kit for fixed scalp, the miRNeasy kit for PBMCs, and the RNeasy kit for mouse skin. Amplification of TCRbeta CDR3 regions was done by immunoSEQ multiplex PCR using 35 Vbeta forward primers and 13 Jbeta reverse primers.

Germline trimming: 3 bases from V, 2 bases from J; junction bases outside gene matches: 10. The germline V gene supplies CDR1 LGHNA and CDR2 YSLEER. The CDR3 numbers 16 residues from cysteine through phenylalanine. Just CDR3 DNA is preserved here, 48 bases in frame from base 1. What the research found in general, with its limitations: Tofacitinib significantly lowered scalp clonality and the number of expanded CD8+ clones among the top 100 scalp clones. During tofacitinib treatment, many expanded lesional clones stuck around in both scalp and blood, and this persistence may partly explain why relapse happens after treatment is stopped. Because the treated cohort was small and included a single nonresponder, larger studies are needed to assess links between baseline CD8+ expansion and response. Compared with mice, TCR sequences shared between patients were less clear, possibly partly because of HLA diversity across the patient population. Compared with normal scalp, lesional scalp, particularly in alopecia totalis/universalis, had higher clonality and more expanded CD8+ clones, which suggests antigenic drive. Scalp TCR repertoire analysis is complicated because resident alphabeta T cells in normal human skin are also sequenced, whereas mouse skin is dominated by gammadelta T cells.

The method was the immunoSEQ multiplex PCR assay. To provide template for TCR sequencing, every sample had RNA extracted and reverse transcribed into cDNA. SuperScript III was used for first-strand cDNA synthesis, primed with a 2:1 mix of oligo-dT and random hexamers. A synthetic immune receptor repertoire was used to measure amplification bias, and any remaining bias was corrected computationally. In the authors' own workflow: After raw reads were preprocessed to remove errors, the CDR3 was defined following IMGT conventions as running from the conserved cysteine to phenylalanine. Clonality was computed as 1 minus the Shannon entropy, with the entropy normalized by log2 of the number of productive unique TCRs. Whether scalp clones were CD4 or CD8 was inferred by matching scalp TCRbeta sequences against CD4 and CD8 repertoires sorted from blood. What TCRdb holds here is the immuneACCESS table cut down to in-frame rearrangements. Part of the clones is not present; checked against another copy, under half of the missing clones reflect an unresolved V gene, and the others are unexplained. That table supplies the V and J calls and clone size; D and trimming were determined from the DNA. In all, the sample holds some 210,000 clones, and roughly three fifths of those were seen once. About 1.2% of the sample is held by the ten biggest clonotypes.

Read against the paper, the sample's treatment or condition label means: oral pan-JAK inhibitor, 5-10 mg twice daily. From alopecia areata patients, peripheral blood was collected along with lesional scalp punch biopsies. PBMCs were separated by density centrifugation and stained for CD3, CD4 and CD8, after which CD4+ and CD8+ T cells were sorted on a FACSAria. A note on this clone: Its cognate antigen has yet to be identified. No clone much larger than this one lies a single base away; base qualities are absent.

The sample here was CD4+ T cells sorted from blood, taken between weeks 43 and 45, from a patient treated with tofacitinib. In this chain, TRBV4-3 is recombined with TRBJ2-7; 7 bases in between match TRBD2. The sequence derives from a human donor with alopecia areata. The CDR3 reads CASSQTRGRGTYEQYF. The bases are TGCGCCAGCAGCCAGACCCGGGGGAGGGGTACCTACGAGCAGTACTTC.